This TCR beta chain was found in a study of blood T cells in healthy people across ages (dated by TCRdb to between 2015 and 2016). Study-level background: In model experiments, roughly one uniquely barcoded TCR beta cDNA molecule per two T cells was captured by template switching. To avoid experimental bias, donors of different ages were distributed randomly across sequencing lanes. To track age-related changes in TCR beta repertoire diversity, the study relied on deep sequencing normalized with unique cDNA molecular identifiers. Four age groups were formed from the donors: young (average 16 years), middle-aged (around 39), aged (62) and long-lived (about 80). For two donors (one aged 18 to 30 and one aged 80 or older), the study analyzed two additional independent replicas of 1 million unique cDNA reads from the same blood draw. Results and caveats for the whole study, not just this receptor: Donor CMV infection status was unknown, potentially confounding age-related changes in expanded clonotypes. The long-lived group showed more naive CD4+ T cells, fewer expanded clones and increased TCR diversity than the aged group, suggesting age selection. Observed TCR beta diversity per million T cells fell roughly linearly with age, and a significant reduction was already apparent by age around 40. Estimates of total diversity based on one million sequenced T cells were considered lower bounds and underestimates. Because profiling used bulk unsorted PBMCs, naive and antigen-experienced compartments could not be compared conclusively. A strong correlation was found between observed TCR beta diversity and the percentage of naive T cells measured by flow cytometry.

The roughly 37 donors, aged 6 to 90 years, were systemically healthy Caucasian individuals from Russia. Roughly 10 milliliters of peripheral blood were drawn from each donor into EDTA-treated Vacutainer tubes. PBMCs were isolated by Ficoll-Paque density-gradient centrifugation, with at least 7 million obtained per sample. Trizol reagent was used to extract total RNA from the PBMCs, yielding at least 5.5 micrograms per sample. For every donor, an aliquot of PBMCs went through flow cytometry to measure the percentages of naive CD45RAhigh/CD27high T cells. In this sample, this clonotype turned up a few times. Its recognized antigen is unknown. Base qualities are not recorded, but no much larger clone differs from it by a single base. Receptor libraries were prepared by 5' RACE. Sequencing was carried out with an Illumina HiSeq 2500. The second PCR ran for about 7 to 11 cycles and used a J-beta primer mix along with a sample-barcoded 5' primer. A template-switch 5' adaptor carrying 12 random nucleotides introduced a unique molecular identifier onto each TCR beta cDNA molecule. Each sample yielded at least 2.5 million CDR3-containing paired-end reads. The Mint cDNA synthesis kit, primed by a TRBC-specific oligonucleotide, was used to synthesize first-strand cDNA from all RNA. Following uracil-DNA glycosylase treatment, all cDNA underwent a first 18-cycle PCR with the universal primers M1SS and BC2_uni_R. The original methods were these. For normalization, 1 million high-quality reads, each with a distinct molecular identifier, were randomly selected from each sample. Instead of being binned into consensus sequences, reads that shared molecular identifiers were thrown out. CDR3 identification, clonotype clustering and error correction used MiTCR with a Q25 quality threshold and the strictest error-elimination algorithm. Lower-bound total TCR beta diversity was estimated with a nonparametric unseen species model using Euler transformation. Using fastp at Q25 and MiXCR, TCRdb reprocessed the public reads and kept productive beta chains. Each entry is one CDR3 protein sequence, shown with its most common DNA and genes. TCRdb, rather than the study authors, made the V and J calls. The sample yields some 1 million distinct CDR3 sequences; 45% were counted once. Approximately 17% of the sample goes to the ten largest clones.

The CDR3 sequence holds 14 residues, the cysteine and phenylalanine included. The DNA shown is the 42-base CDR3, in frame from base 1. In the germline V gene (reference sequence), CDR1 corresponds to MNHEY and CDR2 to SMNVEV. Trimming at the junction amounts to 5 bases on V and 5 bases on J, and the germline ends lie 16 bases apart. Sequenced sample: blood. Recombination joined TRBV27 with TRBJ2-7, with the D segment identity uncertain. The receptor was isolated from a woman in her sixties in good health. The CDR3 in this case is CASSPFRAFNEQYF. Read as DNA, the sequence is TGTGCCAGCAGTCCCTTTCGAGCGTTCAACGAGCAGTACTTC.